This TCR beta chain was documented in a study of blood T cells in healthy people across ages. Study conclusions and caveats: Per million T cells, TCR beta diversity dropped about linearly as age rose. With naive T cell percentage, TCR beta diversity showed a strong correlation.

A few counts support this clonotype. Its antigen is unknown. Healthy Caucasian individuals from Russia aged about 6 to 90 were enrolled as donors. With each sample, at least 5 micrograms of total RNA were extracted. A second PCR of roughly 7 to 11 cycles used a sample-barcoded 5' primer and a J-beta primer mix. TCRdb fed the 5' RACE reads into MiXCR, producing one record per CDR3 protein. The sample holds 1.4 million or so distinct CDR3 sequences, under 55% seen once. J gave up 7 bases and V 4 bases, and 3 bases lay outside the gene matches. This CDR3 contains 14 residues. The germline V gene encodes CDR1 LGHDT and CDR2 YNNKEL (reference sequence).

The specimen sequenced was blood. This chain links TRBV3-1 with TRBJ1-6; 8 bases fit TRBD1. The sequence came from a young woman in good health. In DNA, the CDR3 is TGTGCCAGCAGCCGGACAGGGCAGAATTCACCCCTCCACTTT. It codes for CASSRTGQNSPLHF.